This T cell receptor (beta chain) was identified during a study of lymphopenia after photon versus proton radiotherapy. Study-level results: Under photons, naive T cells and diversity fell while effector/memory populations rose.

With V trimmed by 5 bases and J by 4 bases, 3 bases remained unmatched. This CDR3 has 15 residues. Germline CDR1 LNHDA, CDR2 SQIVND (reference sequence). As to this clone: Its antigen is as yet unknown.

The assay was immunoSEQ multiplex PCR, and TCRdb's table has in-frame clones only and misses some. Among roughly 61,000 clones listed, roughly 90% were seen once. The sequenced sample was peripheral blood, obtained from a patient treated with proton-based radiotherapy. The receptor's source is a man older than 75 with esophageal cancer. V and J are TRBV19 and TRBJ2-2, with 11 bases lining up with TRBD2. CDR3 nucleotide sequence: TGTGCCAGTAGTGTCGGACTAGCGGGCACCGGGGAGCTGTTTTTT. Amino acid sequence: CASSVGLAGTGELFF.